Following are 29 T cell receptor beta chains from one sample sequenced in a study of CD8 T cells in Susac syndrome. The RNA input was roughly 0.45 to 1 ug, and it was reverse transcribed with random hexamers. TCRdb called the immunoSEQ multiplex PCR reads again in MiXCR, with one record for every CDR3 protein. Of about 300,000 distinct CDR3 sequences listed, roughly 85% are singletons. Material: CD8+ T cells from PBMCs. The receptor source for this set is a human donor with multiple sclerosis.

CDR3 DNA sequence: TGTGCCAGCAGCCACCGGGACAGATACAATGAGCAGTTCTTC. It is translated as CASSHRDRYNEQFF. The rearrangement joins TRBV28 to TRBJ2-1; 7 bases agree with TRBD1. Germline CDR1 reads MDHEN; CDR2 reads SYDVKM. This CDR3 has 14 amino acids. With 6 bases clipped from V and 4 bases from J, the junction kept 6 bases outside the gene matches.

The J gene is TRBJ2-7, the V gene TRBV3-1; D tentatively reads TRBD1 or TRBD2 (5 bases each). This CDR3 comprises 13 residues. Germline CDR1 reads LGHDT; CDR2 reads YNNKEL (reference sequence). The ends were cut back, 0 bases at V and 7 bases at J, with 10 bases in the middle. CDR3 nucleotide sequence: TGTGCCAGCAGCCAAGACGGGAACAGGGAGCAGTACTTC. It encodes CASSQDGNREQYF.

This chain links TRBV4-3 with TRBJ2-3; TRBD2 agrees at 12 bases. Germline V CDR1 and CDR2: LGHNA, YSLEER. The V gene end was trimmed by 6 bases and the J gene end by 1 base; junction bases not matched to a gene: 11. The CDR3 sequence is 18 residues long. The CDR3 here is CASSHELAGGLRTDTQYF. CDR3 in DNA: TGCGCCAGCAGTCATGAGCTAGCGGGAGGGCTTCGCACAGATACGCAGTATTTT.

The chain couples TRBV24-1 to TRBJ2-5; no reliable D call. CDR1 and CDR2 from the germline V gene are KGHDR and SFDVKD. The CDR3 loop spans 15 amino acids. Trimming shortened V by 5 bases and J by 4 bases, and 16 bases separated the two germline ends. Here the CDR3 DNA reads TGTGCCACCAGTGCTACCCGACCTTCGGGAGAGACCCAGTACTTC. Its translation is CATSATRPSGETQYF.

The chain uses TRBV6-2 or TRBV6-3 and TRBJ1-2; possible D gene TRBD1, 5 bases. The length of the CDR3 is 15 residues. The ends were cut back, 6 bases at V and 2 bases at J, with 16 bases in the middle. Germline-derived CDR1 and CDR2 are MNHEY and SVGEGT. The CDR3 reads CASSDYRDANYGYTF. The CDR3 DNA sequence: TGTGCCAGCAGCGATTACCGGGACGCGAACTATGGCTACACCTTC.

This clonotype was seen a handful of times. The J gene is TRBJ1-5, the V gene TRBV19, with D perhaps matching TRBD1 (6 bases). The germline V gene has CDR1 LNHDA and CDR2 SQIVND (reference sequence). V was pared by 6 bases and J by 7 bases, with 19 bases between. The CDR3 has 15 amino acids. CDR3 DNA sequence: TGTGCCAGTAGCTGGGACACCCGATATATCCAGCCCCAGCATTTT. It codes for CASSWDTRYIQPQHF. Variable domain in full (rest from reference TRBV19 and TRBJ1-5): DGGITQSPKYLFRKEGQNVTLSCEQNLNHDAMYWYRQDPGQGLRLIYYSQIVNDFQKGDIAEGYSVSREKKESFPLTVTSAQKNPTAFYLCASSWDTRYIQPQHFGDGTRLSIL.

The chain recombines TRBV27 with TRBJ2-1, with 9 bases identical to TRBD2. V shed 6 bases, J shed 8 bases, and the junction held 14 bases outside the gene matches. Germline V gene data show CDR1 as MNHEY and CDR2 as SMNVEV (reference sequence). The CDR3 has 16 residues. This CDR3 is CASSSPEREAIYEQFF. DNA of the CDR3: TGTGCCAGCAGCAGCCCAGAGCGGGAGGCAATATATGAGCAGTTCTTC.

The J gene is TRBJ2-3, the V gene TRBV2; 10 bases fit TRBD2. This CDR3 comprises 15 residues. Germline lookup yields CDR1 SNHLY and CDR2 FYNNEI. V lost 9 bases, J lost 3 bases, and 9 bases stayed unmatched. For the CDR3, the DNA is TGTGCCAGGGGAGGAGCGGGAGGGCCTACAGATACGCAGTATTTT. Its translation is CARGGAGGPTDTQYF.

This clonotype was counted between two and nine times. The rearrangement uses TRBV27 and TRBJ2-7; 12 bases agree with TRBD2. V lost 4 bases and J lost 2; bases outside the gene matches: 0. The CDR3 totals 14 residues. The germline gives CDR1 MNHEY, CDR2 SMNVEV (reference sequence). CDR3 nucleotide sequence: TGTGCCAGCAGTTGGACTAGCGGGACCTACGAGCAGTACTTC. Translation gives CASSWTSGTYEQYF.

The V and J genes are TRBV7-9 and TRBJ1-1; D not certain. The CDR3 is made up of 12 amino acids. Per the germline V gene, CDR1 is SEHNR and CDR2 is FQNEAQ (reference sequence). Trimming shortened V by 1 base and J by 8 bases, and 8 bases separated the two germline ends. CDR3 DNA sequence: TGTGCCAGCAGCTTAGGGAAAGGGGAAGCTTTCTTT. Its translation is CASSLGKGEAFF.

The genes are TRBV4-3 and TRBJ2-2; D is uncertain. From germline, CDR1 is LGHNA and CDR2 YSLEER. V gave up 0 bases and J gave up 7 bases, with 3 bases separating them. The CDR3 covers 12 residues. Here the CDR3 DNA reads TGCGCCAGCAGCCAAGATTTCGGGGAGCTGTTTTTT. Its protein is CASSQDFGELFF.

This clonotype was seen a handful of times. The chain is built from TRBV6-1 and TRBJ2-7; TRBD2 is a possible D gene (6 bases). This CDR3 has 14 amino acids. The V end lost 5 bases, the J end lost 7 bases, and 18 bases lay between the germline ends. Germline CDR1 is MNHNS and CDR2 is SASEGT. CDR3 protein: CASSFILAGGEQYF. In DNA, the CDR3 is TGTGCCAGCAGTTTTATCTTGGCCGGGGGAGAGCAGTACTTC.

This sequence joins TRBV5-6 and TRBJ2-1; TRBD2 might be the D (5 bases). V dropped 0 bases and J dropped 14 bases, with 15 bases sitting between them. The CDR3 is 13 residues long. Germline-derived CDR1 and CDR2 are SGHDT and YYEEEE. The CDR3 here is CASSLAGPAGEFF. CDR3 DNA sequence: TGTGCCAGCAGCTTGGCCGGACCCGCCGGGGAGTTCTTC.

CDR3 in DNA: TGTGCCAGCAGCTCAACATCAGGTGGCGGGATGAACACTGAAGCTTTCTTT. This translates into CASSSTSGGGMNTEAFF. The rearrangement links TRBV5-4 to TRBJ1-1; D not certain. The CDR3 totals 17 residues. The germline gives CDR1 SGHNT, CDR2 YYREEE (reference sequence). Trimming left V 3 bases short and J 0 bases short, with 18 bases between.

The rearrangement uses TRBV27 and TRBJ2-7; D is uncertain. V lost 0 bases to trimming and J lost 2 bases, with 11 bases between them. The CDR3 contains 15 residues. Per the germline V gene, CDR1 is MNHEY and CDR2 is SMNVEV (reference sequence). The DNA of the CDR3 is TGTGCCAGCAGTTTATCGGAGTTTAGCACCTACGAGCAGTACTTC. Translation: CASSLSEFSTYEQYF.

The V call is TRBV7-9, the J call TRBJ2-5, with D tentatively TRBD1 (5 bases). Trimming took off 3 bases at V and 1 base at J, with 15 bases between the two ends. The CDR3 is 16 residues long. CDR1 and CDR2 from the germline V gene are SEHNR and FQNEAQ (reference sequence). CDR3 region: CASSFPPRVPQETQYF. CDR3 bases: TGTGCCAGCAGCTTCCCCCCCAGGGTCCCCCAAGAGACCCAGTACTTC.

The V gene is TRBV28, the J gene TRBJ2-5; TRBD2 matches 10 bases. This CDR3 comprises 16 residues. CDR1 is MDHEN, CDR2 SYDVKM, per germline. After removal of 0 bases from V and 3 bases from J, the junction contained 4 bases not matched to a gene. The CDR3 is CASSLWISGREETQYF. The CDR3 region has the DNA TGTGCCAGCAGTTTATGGATAAGCGGGAGGGAAGAGACCCAGTACTTC.

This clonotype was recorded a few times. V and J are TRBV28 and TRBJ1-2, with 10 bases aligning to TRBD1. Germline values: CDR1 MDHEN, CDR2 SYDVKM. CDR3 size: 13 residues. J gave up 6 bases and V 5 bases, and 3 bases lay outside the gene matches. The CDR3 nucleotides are TGTGCCAGCAGTCCCGGACAGGGGGATGGCTACACCTTC. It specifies CASSPGQGDGYTF.

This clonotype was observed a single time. The CDR3 DNA sequence: TGTGCCAGCAGCGAGACTAGCGGGAGAGAGACCCAGTACTTC. Translated: CASSETSGRETQYF. The rearrangement joins TRBV9 to TRBJ2-5; 12 bases line up with TRBD2. CDR3 size: 14 residues. The V segment lost 3 bases and the J segment 4 bases; nucleotides outside the gene matches: 1. The germline gives CDR1 SGDLS, CDR2 YYNGEE.

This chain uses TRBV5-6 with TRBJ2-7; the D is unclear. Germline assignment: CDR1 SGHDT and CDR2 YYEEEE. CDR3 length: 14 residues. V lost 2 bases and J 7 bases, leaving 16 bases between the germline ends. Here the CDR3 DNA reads TGTGCCAGCAGCTTTATGGACCGGTTAGGTGAGCAGTACTTC. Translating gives CASSFMDRLGEQYF.

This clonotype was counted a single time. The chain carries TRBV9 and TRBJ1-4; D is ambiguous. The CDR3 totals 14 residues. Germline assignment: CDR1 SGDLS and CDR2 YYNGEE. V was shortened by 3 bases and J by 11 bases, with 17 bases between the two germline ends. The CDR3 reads CASSALAAGGKLFF. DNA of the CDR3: TGTGCCAGCAGCGCCCTCGCGGCGGGAGGGAAACTGTTTTTT.

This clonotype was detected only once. The CDR3 coding sequence is TGCGCCAGCAGCCAAGTTTCCAGGGCCCACAGTGGCTACACCTTC. It encodes CASSQVSRAHSGYTF. The V and J genes are TRBV4-3 and TRBJ1-2; a weak D match, TRBD1 (5 bases). The germline gives CDR1 LGHNA, CDR2 YSLEER. The ends were cut back, 1 base at V and 7 bases at J, with 16 bases in the middle. The CDR3 runs to 15 residues.

The CDR3: CASSITSGMGDTQYF. The CDR3 DNA reads as TGTGCCAGTAGCATCACTAGCGGGATGGGAGATACGCAGTATTTT. V gene TRBV19 combines with J gene TRBJ2-3; 10 bases are shared with TRBD2. CDR3 length: 15 amino acids. V trimming: 6 bases; J trimming: 5 bases; junction bases outside the gene matches: 8. The germline V gene encodes CDR1 LNHDA and CDR2 SQIVND (reference sequence).

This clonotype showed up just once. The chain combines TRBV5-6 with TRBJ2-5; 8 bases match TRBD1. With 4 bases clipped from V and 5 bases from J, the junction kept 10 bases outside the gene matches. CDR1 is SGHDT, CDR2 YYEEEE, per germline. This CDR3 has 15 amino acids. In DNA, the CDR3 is TGTGCCAGCAGCGGCGTCCAGGGGGCTGGGGAGACCCAGTACTTC. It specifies CASSGVQGAGETQYF.

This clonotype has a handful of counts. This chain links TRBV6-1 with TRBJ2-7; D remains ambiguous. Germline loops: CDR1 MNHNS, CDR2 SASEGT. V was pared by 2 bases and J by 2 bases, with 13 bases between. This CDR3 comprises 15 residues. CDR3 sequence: CASSERPLGTYEQYF. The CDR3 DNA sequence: TGTGCCAGCAGTGAACGGCCGCTGGGTACCTACGAGCAGTACTTC.

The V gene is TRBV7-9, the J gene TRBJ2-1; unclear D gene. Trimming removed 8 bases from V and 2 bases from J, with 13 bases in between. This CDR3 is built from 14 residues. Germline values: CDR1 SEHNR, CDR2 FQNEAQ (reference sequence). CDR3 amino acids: CASRLLNTYNEQFF. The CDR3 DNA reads TGTGCCAGCCGACTTCTCAATACCTACAATGAGCAGTTCTTC.

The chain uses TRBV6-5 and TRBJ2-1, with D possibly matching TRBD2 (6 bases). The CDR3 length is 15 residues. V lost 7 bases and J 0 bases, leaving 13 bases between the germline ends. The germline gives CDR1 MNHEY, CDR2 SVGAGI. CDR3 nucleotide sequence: TGTGCCAGCATCCCTCGGGGGTACTCCTACAATGAGCAGTTCTTC. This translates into CASIPRGYSYNEQFF.

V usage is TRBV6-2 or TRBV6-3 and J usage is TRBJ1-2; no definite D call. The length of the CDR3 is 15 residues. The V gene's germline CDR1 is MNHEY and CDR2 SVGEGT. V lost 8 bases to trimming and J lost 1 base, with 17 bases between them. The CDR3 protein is CASDYSRVGNYGYTF. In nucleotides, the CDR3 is TGTGCCAGCGATTATAGCAGAGTGGGTAACTATGGCTACACCTTC.

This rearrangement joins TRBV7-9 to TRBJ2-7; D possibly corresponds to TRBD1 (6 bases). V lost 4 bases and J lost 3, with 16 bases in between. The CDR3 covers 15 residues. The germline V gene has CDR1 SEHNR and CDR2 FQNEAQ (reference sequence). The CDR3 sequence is CASSSSGDIHYEQYF. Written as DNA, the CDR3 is TGTGCCAGCAGCTCTAGTGGGGACATCCACTACGAGCAGTACTTC.